The 23 T cell receptor beta chains presented below share a single source sample, sequenced in a study of T cell repertoires in cytomegalovirus infection. From the reads, TCRdb called clonotypes with MiXCR, one entry per CDR3 protein. The sample carries under 300,000 distinct CDR3 sequences, roughly 21% recorded once. The antigens for these receptors are not known. Sequenced here: cultured PBMCs, sampled from culture after CMV antigen stimulation. These TCRs come from a human donor in good health (CMV status not recorded). Some clones in this sample may be carry-over from other donors' samples.

The chain employs TRBV19 and TRBJ1-5; perhaps TRBD1 as D (5 bases). V lost 5 bases, J lost 5 bases, and 19 bases lay in between. The CDR3 has 16 residues. CDR1 and CDR2 (germline): LNHDA, SQIVND (reference sequence). The CDR3 bases are TGTGCCAGTAGTCTCCTTTTGGAGGGGTCCCATCAGCCCCAGCATTTT. It codes for CASSLLLEGSHQPQHF.

A few counts support this clonotype. V usage is TRBV4-2 and J usage is TRBJ2-3, with a weak D call TRBD1 (5 bases). V was pared by 0 bases and J by 9 bases, with 10 bases between. Germline V CDR1 and CDR2: LGHNA, YNFKEQ. CDR3 length equals 13 residues. The CDR3 DNA reads as TGTGCCAGCAGCCAAGACAGGTCAGGGACGCAGTATTTT. This translates into CASSQDRSGTQYF.

There are a few counts of this clonotype. The chain combines TRBV3-1 with TRBJ2-7; 11 nucleotides match TRBD2. There are 17 residues in the CDR3. Germline V gene sequence: CDR1 LGHDT, CDR2 YNNKEL (reference sequence). V shed 0 bases, J shed 4 bases, and the junction held 8 bases outside the gene matches. The CDR3 DNA follows: TGTGCCAGCAGCCAAGACGGGGCGGGACTAGCGGTGTACGAGCAGTACTTC. This encodes CASSQDGAGLAVYEQYF.

The V gene is TRBV2, the J gene TRBJ2-3; TRBD1 matches at 7 bases. The ends lost 1 base at V and 1 base at J; junction bases unmatched: 5. CDR1 SNHLY and CDR2 FYNNEI come from the germline V gene. The CDR3 contains 16 residues. The CDR3 reads CASSEGRGRGTDTQYF. The DNA of the CDR3 is TGTGCCAGCAGTGAAGGAAGGGGGCGCGGCACAGATACGCAGTATTTT.

V is TRBV19 and J is TRBJ2-5, with D perhaps being TRBD1 or TRBD2 (6 bases each). The V end lost 5 bases, the J end lost 3 bases, and 10 bases lay between the germline ends. Germline V gene lookup returns CDR1 LNHDA and CDR2 SQIVND (reference sequence). CDR3 length: 13 amino acids. The CDR3 sequence is CASSGGQKETQYF. The CDR3, as DNA: TGTGCCAGTAGTGGGGGGCAGAAAGAGACCCAGTACTTC.

This clonotype was seen ten or more times. This rearrangement joins TRBV7-6 to TRBJ2-3; D is undetermined. The CDR3 is 16 amino acids. The germline V and J ends were trimmed by 0 bases and 1 base, with 11 bases remaining between them. Germline CDR1 reads SGHVS; CDR2 reads FNYEAQ. CDR3 DNA: TGTGCCAGCAGCTTAGCCGAAGGACGGGGCACAGATACGCAGTATTTT. This translates into CASSLAEGRGTDTQYF.

The genes are TRBV4-1 and TRBJ1-1; D unresolved. The CDR3 loop spans 15 amino acids. The germline V gene encodes CDR1 MGHRA and CDR2 YSYEKL. V was shortened by 1 base and J by 2 bases, with 11 bases between the two germline ends. The CDR3 spells CASSQGREVNTEAFF. CDR3 in DNA: TGCGCCAGCAGCCAAGGGAGGGAAGTAAACACTGAAGCTTTCTTT.

This clonotype turned up a few times. The chain recombines TRBV25-1 with TRBJ2-7; TRBD1 matches at 7 bases. J lost 2 bases, V lost 6 bases, and 10 bases had no gene match. This CDR3 has 15 residues. Germline-derived CDR1 and CDR2 are MGHDK and SYGVNS. The CDR3 nucleotides read TGTGCCAGCAGATATCCGGGACAGTTTACCTACGAGCAGTACGTC. It specifies CASRYPGQFTYEQYV.

The chain combines TRBV7-9 with TRBJ2-5; possibly TRBD1 for D (6 bases). The V end lost 6 bases, the J end lost 3 bases, and 14 bases lay between the germline ends. This CDR3 is built from 14 residues. The germline V gene encodes CDR1 SEHNR and CDR2 FQNEAQ (reference sequence). The CDR3 spells CASRAVAGEETQYF. For the CDR3, the DNA is TGTGCCAGCAGGGCCGTCGCAGGGGAAGAGACCCAGTACTTC.

This clonotype came up a few times. The rearrangement links TRBV27 to TRBJ2-7; D unresolved. This CDR3 has 14 residues. In germline, CDR1 is MNHEY, CDR2 SMNVEV (reference sequence). V was shortened by 6 bases and J by 2 bases, with 14 bases between the two germline ends. This CDR3 reads CASSPLDGTYEQYF. The CDR3 region has the DNA TGTGCCAGCAGCCCCCTGGACGGAACCTACGAGCAGTACTTC.

The CDR3, as DNA: TGTGCCAGCAGTTACCGGAATCGTCTAGCGGAGCCTCGCACAGATACGCAGTATTTT. Its protein product is CASSYRNRLAEPRTDTQYF. This chain joins TRBV6-2 or TRBV6-3 and TRBJ2-3; 7 bases are a match to TRBD2. After removal of 2 bases from V and 1 base from J, the junction contained 15 bases not matched to a gene. CDR1 is MNHEY and CDR2 is SVGEGT in the germline V gene. CDR3 size: 19 residues.

This clonotype was seen repeatedly, ten times or more. The rearrangement uses TRBV4-2 and TRBJ1-6; TRBD1 matches 9 bases. The germline V gene encodes CDR1 LGHNA and CDR2 YNFKEQ. The CDR3 is made up of 14 amino acids. The trim removed 3 bases at V and 10 bases at J, leaving 4 bases unmatched. The CDR3 region has the DNA TGTGCCAGCAGCCAGGGACAGGGTGGCTCACCCCTCCACTTT. This encodes CASSQGQGGSPLHF.

This clonotype was seen a handful of times. The CDR3 is CASSLWATGIVIQYF. DNA of the CDR3: TGTGCCAGCAGTTTGTGGGCCACTGGTATAGTCATTCAGTACTTC. The V call is TRBV12-3 or TRBV12-4, the J call TRBJ2-4, with D unclear. V was pared by 3 bases and J by 9 bases, with 18 bases between. The CDR3 totals 15 residues.

This clonotype was counted a few times. The chain joins TRBV12-3 or TRBV12-4 to TRBJ2-1; TRBD2 might be the D (6 bases). CDR3 length: 18 amino acids. V was cut by 6 bases and J by 1 base, with 22 bases left in between. The CDR3 DNA sequence: TGTGCCAGCAGCTATCGTACCCTAGCGCCCACTTCCTACAATGAGCAGTTCTTC. Residues: CASSYRTLAPTSYNEQFF.

This clonotype was detected only once. The chain couples TRBV7-8 to TRBJ2-3; 13 bases fit TRBD2. Trimming removed 4 bases from V and 0 bases from J; junction bases left unmatched: 16. This CDR3 comprises 21 residues. The V gene's germline CDR1 is SGHVS and CDR2 FQNEAQ. CDR3 protein: CASSSYGRGLAGDRSTDTQYF. For the CDR3, the DNA is TGTGCCAGCAGCTCATACGGTAGAGGACTAGCGGGAGACCGAAGCACAGATACGCAGTATTTT.

This chain uses TRBV27 with TRBJ2-7; D might be TRBD2 (7 bases). This CDR3 region has 14 residues. Germline lookup yields CDR1 MNHEY and CDR2 SMNVEV (reference sequence). V was clipped by 3 bases and J by 2 bases, with 11 bases between them. The CDR3 spells CASSLTGGAYEQYV. Written as DNA, the CDR3 is TGTGCCAGCAGTTTGACGGGGGGCGCCTACGAGCAGTACGTC.

The genes are TRBV7-9 and TRBJ1-1; 10 bases are shared with TRBD1. The CDR3 consists of 15 residues. Per germline, CDR1 SEHNR and CDR2 FQNEAQ (reference sequence). J lost 1 base, V lost 6 bases, and 5 bases had no gene match. The CDR3 DNA reads as TGTGCCAGCAGTTCGGGACAGGGGACGAACACTGAAGCTTTCTTT. Protein sequence: CASSSGQGTNTEAFF.

This clonotype came up once. The genes are TRBV20-1 and TRBJ2-5, with 13 bases lining up with TRBD2. V lost 2 bases, J lost 4 bases, and 7 bases stayed unmatched. The CDR3 contains 16 residues. The germline V gene has CDR1 DFQATT and CDR2 SNEGSKA (reference sequence). DNA of the CDR3: TGCAGTGCTAGAAGGCCCGGACTAGCGGGAGCAGAGACCCAGTACTTC. Translating it yields CSARRPGLAGAETQYF.

This clonotype was seen only a few times. The gene calls are TRBV19 and TRBJ1-5, with TRBD1 as a possible D gene (5 bases). The CDR3 consists of 14 residues. Germline V gene sequence: CDR1 LNHDA, CDR2 SQIVND (reference sequence). V dropped 6 bases and J dropped 2 bases, with 11 bases sitting between them. The chain's CDR3 is CASSNSGRNQPQHF. DNA of the CDR3: TGTGCCAGTAGCAACTCAGGGCGCAATCAGCCCCAGCATTTT.

This clonotype came up many times. This chain links TRBV7-6 with TRBJ2-3; the D gene is possibly TRBD2 (6 bases). This CDR3 comprises 15 residues. The V and J ends lost 1 base and 2 bases respectively, with 10 bases between them. Germline CDR1 is SGHVS and CDR2 is FNYEAQ. The CDR3 sequence: CASSLEAGFTDTQYF. The CDR3 nucleotides read TGTGCCAGCAGCTTAGAAGCGGGCTTCACAGATACGCAGTATTTT.

This clonotype was counted only a few times. This CDR3 is CSVAGTATYNEQFF. CDR3 in DNA: TGCAGCGTAGCCGGGACAGCGACCTACAATGAGCAGTTCTTC. The chain couples TRBV29-1 to TRBJ2-1; 7 bases fit TRBD1. The V gene's germline CDR1 is SQVTM and CDR2 ANQGSEA. CDR3 length: 14 residues. V was clipped by 6 bases and J by 2 bases; unmatched bases: 7.

V gene TRBV6-1 combines with J gene TRBJ1-1; D remains unclear. Germline CDR1 MNHNS, CDR2 SASEGT. The CDR3 is 12 residues long. Deletions cut 6 bases from V and 6 bases from J, with 11 bases between. The CDR3 DNA follows: TGTGCCAGCAGAGGATTCTTACCTGAAGCTTTCTTT. Amino acids: CASRGFLPEAFF.

V is TRBV6-1 and J is TRBJ1-1, with D tentatively TRBD1 (6 bases). The CDR3 is made up of 15 amino acids. The germline CDR1 and CDR2 sequences are MNHNS and SASEGT. Trimming shortened V by 7 bases and J by 0 bases, and 15 bases separated the two germline ends. This CDR3 is CASTAEGGVNTEAFF. The CDR3 DNA follows: TGTGCCAGCACGGCCGAGGGGGGCGTGAACACTGAAGCTTTCTTT.